These 27 T cell receptor beta chains were all obtained from the same sample, sequenced in a study of technical replicates of blood from a handful of donors. The repertoire was sequenced with immunoSEQ multiplex PCR; TCRdb's copy has only in-frame clones and lacks some. The sample lists around 70,000 clones, roughly 93% occurring once. Sequenced: T cells isolated from PBMCs. Receptor source: a human donor in good health.

This chain joins TRBV10-1 and TRBJ2-3; 8 bases agree with TRBD2. This CDR3 is built from 15 residues. V shed 8 bases, J shed 5 bases, and the junction held 12 bases outside the gene matches. From germline, CDR1 is WNHNN and CDR2 SYGVQD (reference sequence). The CDR3 here is CASGPGLVLRDTQYF. The CDR3 DNA follows: TGCGCCAGCGGACCGGGACTAGTCCTCCGAGATACGCAGTATTTT.

This clone was seen once. This sequence joins TRBV4-1 and TRBJ2-7, with 9 nucleotides matching TRBD2. Losses at the gene ends were 1 base for V and 4 bases for J; bases not matched to a gene: 5. The CDR3 runs 15 residues. Germline V gene sequence: CDR1 MGHRA, CDR2 YSYEKL. The CDR3 region is CASSQGPSGGYEQYF. The CDR3 DNA follows: TGCGCCAGCAGCCAAGGGCCCAGCGGGGGGTACGAGCAGTACTTC.

The V gene is TRBV6-5, the J gene TRBJ1-2; D is possibly TRBD1 (6 bases). Germline V gene lookup returns CDR1 MNHEY and CDR2 SVGAGI. The CDR3 length is 13 residues. V was trimmed by 6 bases and J by 2 bases, leaving 10 bases between them. CDR3 protein: CASRPGQNYGYTF. The CDR3 bases are TGTGCCAGCAGGCCAGGACAGAACTATGGCTACACCTTC.

The rearrangement links TRBV19 to TRBJ2-2; D is possibly TRBD2 (6 bases). The CDR3 has 14 residues. The V and J ends lost 0 bases and 12 bases respectively, with 14 bases between them. Germline V lookup: CDR1 LNHDA, CDR2 SQIVND (reference sequence). The CDR3 sequence is CASSIDLSGEQLFF. The DNA of the CDR3 is TGTGCCAGTAGTATAGATCTATCGGGAGAGCAGCTGTTTTTT.

Here the CDR3 reads CAGGGPHGYTF. CDR3 nucleotides: TGTGCCGGGGGGGGGCCCCACGGCTACACCTTC. J is TRBJ1-2 and V is TRBV7-8, with D possibly matching TRBD1 (6 bases). CDR3 length: 11 residues. The ends were cut back, 11 bases at V and 8 bases at J, with 15 bases in the middle. Germline V gene sequence: CDR1 SGHVS, CDR2 FQNEAQ.

The rearrangement joins TRBV7-9 to TRBJ2-7; 9 nucleotides align to TRBD2. The CDR3 loop spans 16 amino acids. The V and J ends lost 1 base and 2 bases, in that order; junction bases with no gene match: 6. The germline V gene has CDR1 SEHNR and CDR2 FQNEAQ (reference sequence). The DNA for the CDR3 is TGTGCCAGCAGCTTAGGATATAGCGGGGGACCCTACGAGCAGTACTTC. It codes for CASSLGYSGGPYEQYF.

The chain couples TRBV5-1 to TRBJ2-1; perhaps TRBD2 as D (5 bases). CDR1 is SGHRS, CDR2 YFSETQ, per germline. Trimming pared 3 bases from V and 0 bases from J, leaving 22 bases between. CDR3 length: 19 residues. The CDR3 loop reads CASSSGWMGVASSYNEQFF. CDR3 sequence (DNA): TGCGCCAGCAGCTCGGGGTGGATGGGTGTCGCGAGCTCCTACAATGAGCAGTTCTTC.

The chain combines TRBV5-1 with TRBJ1-5, with D tentatively TRBD1 (6 bases). Between the trimmed V and J ends, which lost 1 base and 2 bases, there was a span of 10 bases. Germline V gene lookup returns CDR1 SGHRS and CDR2 YFSETQ. The CDR3 totals 15 residues. Written as DNA, the CDR3 is TGCGCCAGCAGCTTGAGGGGGGGAGGCAATCAGCCCCAGCATTTT. It codes for CASSLRGGGNQPQHF.

The genes are TRBV28 and TRBJ1-2; D is undetermined. The CDR3 spans 12 residues. V was pared by 5 bases and J by 8 bases, with 12 bases between. CDR1 MDHEN and CDR2 SYDVKM come from the germline V gene. CDR3 sequence (DNA): TGTGCCAGCAGTCTCCCGGGAGAGGGCTACACCTTC. It encodes CASSLPGEGYTF.

The chain carries TRBV6-5 and TRBJ2-7; TRBD1 might be the D (5 bases). The germline CDR1 and CDR2 sequences are MNHEY and SVGAGI. The CDR3 loop spans 12 amino acids. V was cut by 4 bases and J by 8 bases, with 12 bases left in between. CDR3 protein: CASSFYRQKQYF. Written as DNA, the CDR3 is TGTGCCAGCAGTTTCTACCGACAGAAGCAGTACTTC.

The chain employs TRBV4-1 and TRBJ2-3, with no clear D. Germline V CDR1 and CDR2: MGHRA, YSYEKL. Trimming removed 1 base from V and 3 bases from J, with 5 bases in between. This CDR3 is built from 13 residues. The CDR3 loop is CASSQGPTDTQYF. Here the CDR3 DNA reads TGCGCCAGCAGCCAAGGTCCGACAGATACGCAGTATTTT.

This chain uses TRBV7-9 with TRBJ2-2; 8 bases match TRBD2. This CDR3 spans 14 amino acids. The germline gives CDR1 SEHNR, CDR2 FQNEAQ (reference sequence). The J segment lost 7 bases and the V segment lost 1 base, leaving 2 bases of the junction unmatched. The CDR3 spells CASSLEGTSGELFF. The CDR3 coding sequence is TGTGCCAGCAGCTTAGAGGGGACTAGCGGGGAGCTGTTTTTT.

The rearrangement joins TRBV6-5 to TRBJ1-1, with unresolved D. The germline gives CDR1 MNHEY, CDR2 SVGAGI. V was cut by 3 bases and J by 0 bases, with 5 bases left in between. The CDR3 sequence is 13 residues long. The CDR3 region is CASSYSMNTEAFF. DNA for the CDR3: TGTGCCAGCAGTTATTCTATGAACACTGAAGCTTTCTTT.

The chain links TRBV7-2 to TRBJ2-3; 9 nucleotides agree with TRBD1. V gave up 2 bases and J gave up 5 bases; unmatched junction bases: 5. The V gene's germline CDR1 is SGHTA and CDR2 FQGNSA. The CDR3 is made up of 15 amino acids. The CDR3 region has the DNA TGTGCCAGCAGCTTACAGGGACAGGGTGGAGATACGCAGTATTTT. Protein sequence: CASSLQGQGGDTQYF.

This sequence joins TRBV15 and TRBJ1-1, with D possibly being TRBD1 (5 bases). V lost 0 bases and J 10 bases, leaving 15 bases between the germline ends. The germline V gene encodes CDR1 LNHNV and CDR2 YYDKDF (reference sequence). This CDR3 region has 14 residues. CDR3 DNA sequence: TGTGCCACCAGCAGAGAGGTCGGGGGATATAGAGCTTTCTTT. Amino acids: CATSREVGGYRAFF. Full variable domain (outside the CDR3, taken from reference TRBV15 and TRBJ1-1): DAMVIQNPRYQVTQFGKPVTLSCSQTLNHNVMYWYQQKSSQAPKLLFHYYDKDFNNEADTPDNFQSRRPNTSFCFLDIRSPGLGDTAMYLCATSREVGGYRAFFGQGTRLTVV.

This sequence joins TRBV7-6 and TRBJ2-6; D gene ambiguous. The CDR3 loop spans 14 amino acids. Trimming removed 4 bases at V and 0 bases at J, with 4 bases between. Germline CDR1 reads SGHVS; CDR2 reads FNYEAQ. The CDR3 region is CASSSSSGANVLTF. CDR3 nucleotide sequence: TGTGCCAGCAGCTCCAGCTCTGGGGCCAACGTCCTGACTTTC.

The CDR3 region is CASSLDRGPYNEQFF. DNA for the CDR3: TGCGCCAGCAGCTTAGACAGGGGGCCCTACAATGAGCAGTTCTTC. The rearrangement uses TRBV5-1 and TRBJ2-1; 10 bases line up with TRBD1. Germline lookup yields CDR1 SGHRS and CDR2 YFSETQ. V lost 2 bases and J lost 2; bases outside the gene matches: 1. The CDR3 consists of 15 residues.

The chain couples TRBV5-1 to TRBJ2-1, with 7 bases that match TRBD2. Germline V gene sequence: CDR1 SGHRS, CDR2 YFSETQ. The trim removed 0 bases at V and 9 bases at J, leaving 6 bases unmatched. The CDR3 runs to 14 residues. CDR3 amino acids: CASSLVQGEGEQFF. DNA of the CDR3: TGCGCCAGCAGCTTGGTTCAAGGGGAGGGTGAGCAGTTCTTC.

This chain connects TRBV6-4 to TRBJ2-3, with a tentative D call TRBD2 (6 bases). The CDR3 is 14 amino acids. V shed 4 bases and J shed 2 bases, with 10 bases lying between them. Per germline, CDR1 MRHNA and CDR2 SNTAGT. CDR3 coding DNA: TGTGCCAGCAGTGTGGGGGGTACCACAGATACGCAGTATTTT. The encoded protein is CASSVGGTTDTQYF.

The V call is TRBV5-1, the J call TRBJ1-2; D may be TRBD1 (5 bases). The length of the CDR3 is 13 residues. The germline V and J ends were trimmed by 2 bases and 3 bases, with 8 bases remaining between them. CDR1 and CDR2 (germline): SGHRS, YFSETQ. The CDR3: CASSFDSYYGYTF. CDR3 DNA sequence: TGCGCCAGCAGCTTTGACAGCTACTATGGCTACACCTTC.

Only one count was recorded for this clone. The CDR3: CASSRAGSREWTGELFF. CDR3 nucleotide sequence: TGCGCCAGCAGCCGGGCGGGAAGTCGGGAGTGGACCGGGGAGCTGTTTTTT. V gene TRBV4-1 combines with J gene TRBJ2-2; D perhaps matches TRBD2 (6 bases). The CDR3 contains 17 residues. The germline gives CDR1 MGHRA, CDR2 YSYEKL. Trimming took 4 bases from V and 5 from J, leaving 20 bases between them.

The CDR3 is CASSTSIYEQYF. In DNA, the CDR3 is TGTGCCAGCAGTACTTCAATCTACGAGCAGTACTTC. This rearrangement joins TRBV28 to TRBJ2-7; no firm D call. This CDR3 is 12 amino acids long. Germline values: CDR1 MDHEN, CDR2 SYDVKM. V shed 5 bases and J shed 3 bases, with 8 bases lying between them. The variable domain in full, with the rest retrieved from reference TRBV28 and TRBJ2-7, is DVKVTQSSRYLVKRTGEKVFLECVQDMDHENMFWYRQDPGLGLRLIYFSYDVKMKEKGDIPEGYSVSREKKERFSLILESASTNQTSMYLCASSTSIYEQYFGPGTRLTVT.

This CDR3 reads CASGLGNGTWGGARGSYEQYF. The CDR3 DNA sequence: TGTGCTAGTGGTTTGGGAAACGGGACATGGGGTGGGGCCCGTGGGTCCTACGAGCAGTACTTC. The J gene is TRBJ2-7, the V gene TRBV12-5; D might be TRBD1 (6 bases). Trimming pared 1 base from V and 1 base from J, leaving 29 bases between. CDR1 is LGHNT, CDR2 FRNRAP, per germline. The CDR3 is 21 amino acids.

This chain joins TRBV10-3 and TRBJ1-2, with 7 bases identical to TRBD1. Per germline, CDR1 ENHRY and CDR2 SYGVKD. This CDR3 is built from 13 residues. J was trimmed by 8 bases and V by 4 bases; bases with no gene match: 7. CDR3: CAISGETGRGYTF. The CDR3 nucleotides read TGTGCCATCAGTGGCGAGACAGGGAGAGGCTACACCTTC.

The gene calls are TRBV14 and TRBJ1-6, with D uncertain. CDR1 and CDR2 (germline): SGHDN, FVKESK. Trimming removed 1 base from V and 8 bases from J, with 15 bases in between. CDR3 size: 16 residues. The CDR3 bases are TGTGCCAGCAGCCAAGCGTACACAGCGGGTGATTCACCCCTCCACTTT. It codes for CASSQAYTAGDSPLHF.

The chain recombines TRBV4-1 with TRBJ2-7, with 7 bases lining up with TRBD2. Germline V gene sequence: CDR1 MGHRA, CDR2 YSYEKL. CDR3 length equals 16 residues. With V trimmed by 1 base and J by 4 bases, 10 bases remained unmatched. The CDR3 here is CASSQATRERQYEQYF. The CDR3, as DNA: TGCGCCAGCAGCCAAGCAACGCGGGAGAGGCAGTACGAGCAGTACTTC.

This clone was seen a single time. The chain is built from TRBV6-1 and TRBJ2-4; D possibly corresponds to TRBD2 (5 bases). Trimming cost V 0 bases and J 9 bases, with 18 bases left between them. CDR1 and CDR2 from the germline V gene are MNHNS and SASEGT. The CDR3 contains 16 residues. The CDR3 DNA is TGTGCCAGCAGTGAAGCAGAGGGAGAGGGTGCCGGCATTCAGTACTTC. As protein: CASSEAEGEGAGIQYF.